This TCR beta chain originates from a study of Ad26.COV2.S vaccination and SARS-CoV-2 variants. Study-level information: Ad26.COV2.S shots went into the muscle once or twice, 56 days apart.

The sample's treatment: around 19 received Ad26.COV2.S at low or high dose, single or two shots; a few received placebo; per-sample allocation not given. Day 63 after the first vaccine or placebo injection was the time point for sampling. An adult donor aged 18-55 years was enrolled in Boston. The CDR3 covers 13 residues. Trimming removed 7 bases from V and 2 bases from J; junction bases left unmatched: 3. Per germline, CDR1 SNHLY and CDR2 FYNNEI. Generated by immunoSEQ multiplex PCR, the TCRdb table keeps only in-frame clones and is missing some. The table includes some 290,000 clones, 70% to 90% detected once.

This specimen consisted of peripheral blood, obtained in a trial of Ad26.COV2.S vaccine versus placebo. The receptor was derived from a person aged 18-60 years who received the Ad26.COV2.S COVID-19 vaccine or a placebo. The rearrangement uses TRBV2 and TRBJ2-7, with 9 nucleotides matching TRBD2. CDR3 protein: CASNPSGAYEQYF. CDR3 DNA: TGTGCCAGCAATCCTAGCGGGGCCTACGAGCAGTACTTC.